This TCR beta chain stems from a study of blood T cell repertoires in COVID-19. Study-wide background: Researchers got acute and convalescent COVID-19 samples from the United States, Italy and Spain.

Clones were read by immunoSEQ multiplex PCR, and TCRdb kept only the in-frame ones, dropping some. The sample holds roughly 46,000 clones, around 89% seen once. With 4 bases clipped from V and 3 bases from J, the junction kept 5 bases outside the gene matches. The CDR3 totals 14 residues. CDR1 SGHKS and CDR2 YYEKEE come from the germline V gene (reference sequence). The sequencing sample was made of peripheral blood. The V call is TRBV5-5, the J call TRBJ2-7, with TRBD1 matching 9 bases. The TCR was taken from a man in his fifties or sixties with active COVID-19. CDR3 DNA: TGTGCCAGCAGCCCATGGACAGGGGACTACGAGCAGTACTTC. Protein product: CASSPWTGDYEQYF.